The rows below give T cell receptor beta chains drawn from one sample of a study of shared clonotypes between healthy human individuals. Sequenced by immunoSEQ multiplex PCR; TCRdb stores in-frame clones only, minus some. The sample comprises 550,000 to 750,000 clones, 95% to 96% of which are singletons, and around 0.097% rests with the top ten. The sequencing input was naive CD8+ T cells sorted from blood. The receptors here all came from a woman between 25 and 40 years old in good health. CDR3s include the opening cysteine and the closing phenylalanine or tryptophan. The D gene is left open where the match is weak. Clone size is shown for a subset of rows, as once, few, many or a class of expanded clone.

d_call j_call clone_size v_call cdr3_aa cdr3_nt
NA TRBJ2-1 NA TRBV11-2 CASSLGPGVNEQFF TGTGCCAGCAGCTTAGGACCGGGAGTAAATGAGCAGTTCTTC
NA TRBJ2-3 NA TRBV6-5 CASSWLQGGSTDTQYF TGTGCCAGCAGTTGGCTTCAAGGCGGTAGCACAGATACGCAGTATTTT
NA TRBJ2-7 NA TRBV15 CATSRASGEQYF TGTGCCACCAGCAGGGCGAGTGGCGAGCAGTACTTC
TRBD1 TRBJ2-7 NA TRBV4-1 CASSLSRDREYEQYF TGCGCCAGCTCATTGAGCCGGGACAGGGAGTACGAGCAGTACTTC
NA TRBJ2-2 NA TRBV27 CASSFPSFKGTGELFF TGTGCCAGCAGTTTCCCGTCCTTCAAGGGTACCGGGGAGCTGTTTTTT
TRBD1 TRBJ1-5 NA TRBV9 CASSVGAGQGGQPQHF TGTGCCAGCAGCGTAGGCGCGGGGCAGGGGGGTCAGCCCCAGCATTTT
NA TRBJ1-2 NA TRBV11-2 CASSLGRECTF TGTGCCAGCAGCTTAGGCCGGGAGTGCACCTTC
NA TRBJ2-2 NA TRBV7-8 CASSLRWGQTGELFF TGTGCCAGCAGCTTACGTTGGGGGCAGACCGGGGAGCTGTTTTTT
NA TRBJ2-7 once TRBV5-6 CASSLSPAPYEQYF TGTGCCAGCAGCTTGTCGCCGGCCCCCTACGAGCAGTACTTC
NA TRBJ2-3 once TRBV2 CASSRLDGTDTQYF TGTGCCAGCAGTCGACTAGACGGCACAGATACGCAGTATTTT
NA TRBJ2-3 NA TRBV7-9 CASDKTDTQYF TGTGCCAGCGATAAAACAGATACGCAGTATTTT
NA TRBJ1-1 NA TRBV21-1 CASSKEPRSERFTTEAFF TGTGCCAGCAGCAAAGAGCCAAGGTCAGAGAGATTCACGACTGAAGCTTTCTTT
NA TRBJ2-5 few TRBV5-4 CASSSEAGETQYF TGTGCCAGCAGCTCAGAGGCCGGGGAGACCCAGTACTTC
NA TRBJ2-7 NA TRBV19 CASSSPSYEQYF TGTGCCAGTAGCTCCCCGTCCTACGAGCAGTACTTC
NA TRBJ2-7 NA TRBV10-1 CASSEGRSGYEQYF TGCGCCAGCAGTGAGGGCAGGTCTGGTTACGAGCAGTACTTC
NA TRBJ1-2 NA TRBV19 CASSMGPEDGYTF TGTGCCAGTAGTATGGGACCTGAAGATGGCTACACCTTC
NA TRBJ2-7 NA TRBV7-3 CASSLTDYSYEQYF TGTGCCAGCAGCCTTACAGACTACTCCTACGAGCAGTACTTC
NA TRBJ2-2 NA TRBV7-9 CASMRTGELFF TGTGCCAGCATGAGGACCGGGGAGCTGTTTTTT
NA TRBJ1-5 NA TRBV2 CASSESIRYSNQPQHF TGTGCCAGCAGTGAATCAATAAGATATAGCAATCAGCCCCAGCATTTT
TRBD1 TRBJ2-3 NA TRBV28 CASSLGQGALGHTDTQYF TGTGCCAGCAGTTTGGGACAGGGGGCTTTAGGTCACACAGATACGCAGTATTTT
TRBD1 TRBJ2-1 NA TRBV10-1 CASSEADRDYNEQFF TGCGCCAGCAGTGAGGCGGACAGGGATTACAATGAGCAGTTCTTC
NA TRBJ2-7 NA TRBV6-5 CASKPGPLRYEQYF TGTGCCAGCAAACCGGGACCACTACGCTACGAGCAGTACTTC
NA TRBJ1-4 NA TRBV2 CASSSGAATNEKLFF TGTGCCAGCAGTTCAGGGGCCGCAACTAATGAAAAACTGTTTTTT
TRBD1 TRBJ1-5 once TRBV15 CATSPDRGSNQPQHF TGTGCCACCAGCCCAGACAGGGGGAGCAATCAGCCCCAGCATTTT
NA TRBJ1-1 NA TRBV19 CASSRESGSLGLNTEAFF TGTGCCAGTAGTAGGGAGTCCGGGTCCTTGGGCCTGAACACTGAAGCTTTCTTT
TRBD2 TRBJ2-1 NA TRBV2 CASIGSGRNEQFF TGTGCCAGCATTGGTAGCGGGAGGAATGAGCAGTTCTTC
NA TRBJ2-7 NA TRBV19 CASSITGGTYEQYF TGTGCCAGTAGTATAACCGGCGGAACCTACGAGCAGTACTTC
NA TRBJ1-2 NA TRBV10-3 CAIKSPMLEGYTF TGTGCCATCAAGAGCCCTATGTTGGAGGGCTACACCTTC
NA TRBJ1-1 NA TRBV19 CASRSRGSTEAFF TGTGCCAGTAGATCGCGGGGGAGCACTGAAGCTTTCTTT
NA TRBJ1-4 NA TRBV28 CASSAIRNPTNEKLFF TGTGCCAGCAGCGCGATAAGGAACCCAACTAATGAAAAACTGTTTTTT
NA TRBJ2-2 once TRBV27 CASSTREGANTGELFF TGTGCCAGCAGTACCAGGGAAGGGGCGAACACCGGGGAGCTGTTTTTT
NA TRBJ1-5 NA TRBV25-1 CASSERGVGQPQHF TGTGCCAGCAGTGAACGAGGGGTGGGCCAGCCCCAGCATTTT
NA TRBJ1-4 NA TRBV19 CASKEGEKLFF TGTGCCAGTAAAGAGGGTGAAAAACTGTTTTTT
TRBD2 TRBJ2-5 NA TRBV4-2 CASKGLAGGETQYF TGTGCCAGCAAGGGACTAGCGGGAGGAGAGACCCAGTACTTC
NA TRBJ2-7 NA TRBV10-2 CASTSSAGMWEQYF TGCGCCAGCACGTCCAGCGCTGGGATGTGGGAGCAGTACTTC
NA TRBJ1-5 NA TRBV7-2 CASSYPSRGNQPQHF TGTGCCAGCAGCTATCCGTCCCGGGGCAATCAGCCCCAGCATTTT
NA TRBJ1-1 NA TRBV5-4 CASSRKGGGTEAFF TGTGCCAGCAGCCGTAAAGGCGGGGGCACTGAAGCTTTCTTT
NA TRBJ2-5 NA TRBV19 CASSIWSKETQYF TGTGCCAGTAGTATTTGGTCGAAAGAGACCCAGTACTTC
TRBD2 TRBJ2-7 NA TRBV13 CASSQGTSGSYEQYF TGTGCCAGCAGTCAGGGCACTAGCGGGAGTTACGAGCAGTACTTC
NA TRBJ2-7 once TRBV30 CAWSLTRGLSEQYF TGTGCCTGGAGTTTGACTAGGGGCCTTAGCGAGCAGTACTTC
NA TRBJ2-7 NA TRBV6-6 CASSYSSSYEQYF TGTGCCAGCAGTTATTCGAGCTCCTACGAGCAGTACTTC
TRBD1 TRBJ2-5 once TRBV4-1 CASRDRGGETQYF TGCGCCAGCCGGGACAGGGGGGGAGAGACCCAGTACTTC
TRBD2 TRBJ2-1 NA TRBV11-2 CASSLGFGRIYNEQFF TGTGCCAGCAGCTTAGGTTTCGGGAGGATCTACAATGAGCAGTTCTTC
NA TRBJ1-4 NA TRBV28 CASSSYRESTNEKLFF TGTGCCAGCAGTTCCTACAGGGAGTCCACTAATGAAAAACTGTTTTTT
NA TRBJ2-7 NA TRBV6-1 CASSDRLTPYEQYF TGTGCCAGCAGTGATAGGCTCACTCCTTACGAGCAGTACTTC
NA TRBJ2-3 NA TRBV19 CASSKFWTEDTDTQYF TGTGCCAGTAGTAAGTTTTGGACAGAGGACACAGATACGCAGTATTTT
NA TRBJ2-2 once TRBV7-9 CASSFDRSNTGELFF TGTGCCAGCAGCTTCGACAGGTCGAACACCGGGGAGCTGTTTTTT
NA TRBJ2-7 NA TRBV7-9 CASSPGPRGGSYEQYF TGTGCCAGCAGCCCGGGCCCTCGGGGAGGATCCTACGAGCAGTACTTC
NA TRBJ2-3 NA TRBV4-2 CASSQDVIAITSTDTQYF TGTGCCAGCAGCCAAGATGTAATAGCAATAACTAGCACAGATACGCAGTATTTT
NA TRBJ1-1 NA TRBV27 CASSLGPGSQYTEAFF TGTGCCAGCAGTTTAGGGCCGGGGAGTCAGTACACTGAAGCTTTCTTT
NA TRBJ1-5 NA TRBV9 CASSEGGFQPQHF TGTGCCAGCAGTGAAGGAGGCTTTCAGCCCCAGCATTTT
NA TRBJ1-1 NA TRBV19 CASSKGHPNTEAFF TGTGCCAGTAGCAAGGGACACCCGAACACTGAAGCTTTCTTT
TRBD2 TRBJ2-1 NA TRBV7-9 CASSLPLARNEQFF TGTGCCAGCAGCTTACCACTAGCGAGGAATGAGCAGTTCTTC
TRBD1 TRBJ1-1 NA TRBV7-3 CASSPGTGGPTEAFF TGTGCCAGCAGCCCGGGGACAGGGGGCCCCACTGAAGCTTTCTTT
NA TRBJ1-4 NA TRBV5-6 CASSLMRRALRTNEKLFF TGTGCCAGCAGCTTGATGAGGAGGGCTTTAAGAACTAATGAAAAACTGTTTTTT